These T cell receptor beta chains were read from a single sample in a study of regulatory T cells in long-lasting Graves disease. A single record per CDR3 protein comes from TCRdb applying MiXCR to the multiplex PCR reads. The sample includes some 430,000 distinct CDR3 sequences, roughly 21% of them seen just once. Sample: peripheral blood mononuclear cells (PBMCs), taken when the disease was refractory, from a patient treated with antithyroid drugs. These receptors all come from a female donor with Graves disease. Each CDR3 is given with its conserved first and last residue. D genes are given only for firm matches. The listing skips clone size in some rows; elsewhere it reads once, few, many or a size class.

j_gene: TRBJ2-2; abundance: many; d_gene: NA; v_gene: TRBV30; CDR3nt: TGTGCCTGGAGAGGACCCTACACCGGGGAGCTGTTTTTT; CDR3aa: CAWRGPYTGELFF
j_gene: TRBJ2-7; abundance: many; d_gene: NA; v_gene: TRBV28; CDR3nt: TGTGCCAGCAGTTTATGGGGGGCCATATCCTACGAGCAGTACTTC; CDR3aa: CASSLWGAISYEQYF
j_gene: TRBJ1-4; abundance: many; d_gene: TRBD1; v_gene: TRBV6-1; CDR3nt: TGTGCCAGCAGTGCAGGACAGGAACGTGAAAAACTGTTTTTT; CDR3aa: CASSAGQEREKLFF
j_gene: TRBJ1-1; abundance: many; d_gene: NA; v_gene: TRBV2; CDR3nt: TGTGCCAGCATGGCGGGGGTTGAAGCTTTCTTT; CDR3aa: CASMAGVEAFF
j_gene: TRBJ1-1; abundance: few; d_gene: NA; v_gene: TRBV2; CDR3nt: TGTGCCAGCAGTGTACTGGGAGGGAGCACTGAAGCTTTCTTT; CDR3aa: CASSVLGGSTEAFF
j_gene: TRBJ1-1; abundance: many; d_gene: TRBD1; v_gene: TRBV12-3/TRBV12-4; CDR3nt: TGTGCCAGCAGTCCCGGGACAGCTAGCGCTGAAGCTTTCTTT; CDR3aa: CASSPGTASAEAFF
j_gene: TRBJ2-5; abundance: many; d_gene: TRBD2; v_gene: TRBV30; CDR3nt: TGTGCCTGGACCACACCCCACCGGGGGGGCCGGGTGGAGAGCCAAGAGACCCAGTACTTC; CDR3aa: CAWTTPHRGGRVESQETQYF
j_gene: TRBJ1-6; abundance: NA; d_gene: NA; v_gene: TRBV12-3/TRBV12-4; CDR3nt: TGTGCCAGCAGTTTAGGGGGGTTCTCGGCCCTCCACTTT; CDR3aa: CASSLGGFSALHF
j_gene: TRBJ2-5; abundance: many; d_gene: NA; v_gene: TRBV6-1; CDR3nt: TGTGCCAGCAGTCGGGCTTTAGGGGAGACACAGTACTTC; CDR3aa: CASSRALGETQYF
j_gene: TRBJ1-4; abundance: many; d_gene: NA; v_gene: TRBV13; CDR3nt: TGTGCCAGCAGCTTAGCCAGCAATGAAAAACTGTTTTTT; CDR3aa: CASSLASNEKLFF
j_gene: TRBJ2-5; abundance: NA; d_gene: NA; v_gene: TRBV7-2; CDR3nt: TGTGCCGGCAGCCCCACCATGCGCCAAGAGACCCAGTACTTC; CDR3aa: CAGSPTMRQETQYF
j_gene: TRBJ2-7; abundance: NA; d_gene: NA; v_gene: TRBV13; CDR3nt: TGTGCCAGCGGCGGGGGCGTTAACGAGCAGTACTTC; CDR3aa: CASGGGVNEQYF
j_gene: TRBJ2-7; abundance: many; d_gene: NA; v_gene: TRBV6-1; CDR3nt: TGTGCCAGCAGACCTCTCCTCCGGGGGACCTCCTACGAGCAGTACTTC; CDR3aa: CASRPLLRGTSYEQYF
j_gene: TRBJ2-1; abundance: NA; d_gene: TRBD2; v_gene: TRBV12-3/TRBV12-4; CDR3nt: TGTGCCAGCAGTCTCCGGACTAGCGGGCTGAATGAGCAGTTCTTC; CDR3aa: CASSLRTSGLNEQFF
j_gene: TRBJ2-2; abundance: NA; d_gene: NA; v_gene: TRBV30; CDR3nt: TGTGCCGGATCGAGGCCGGATTCCACCGGGGAGCTGTTTTTT; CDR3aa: CAGSRPDSTGELFF
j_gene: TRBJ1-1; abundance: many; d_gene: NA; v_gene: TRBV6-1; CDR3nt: TGTGCCAGCAGTGAAAGGCTCATGAACACTGAAGCTTTCTTT; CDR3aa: CASSERLMNTEAFF
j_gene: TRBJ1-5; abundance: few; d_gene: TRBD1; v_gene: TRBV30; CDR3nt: TGTGCCTGGACAGGGGGCTACAATCAGCCCCAGCATTTT; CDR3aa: CAWTGGYNQPQHF
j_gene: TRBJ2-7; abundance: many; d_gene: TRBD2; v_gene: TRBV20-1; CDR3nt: TGCAGTGCTAGAGACTCCATCACTCCGGGACTAGCCTTTTTCGAGCAGTACTTC; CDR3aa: CSARDSITPGLAFFEQYF
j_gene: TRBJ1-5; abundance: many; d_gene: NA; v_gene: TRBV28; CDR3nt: TGTGCCAGCAGTCGAAATAGCAATCAGCCCCAGCATTTT; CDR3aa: CASSRNSNQPQHF
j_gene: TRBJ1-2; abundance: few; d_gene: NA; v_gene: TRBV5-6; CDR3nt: TGTGCCAGCGGGTCGACAAGCGTAAACTATGGCTACACCTTC; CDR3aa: CASGSTSVNYGYTF
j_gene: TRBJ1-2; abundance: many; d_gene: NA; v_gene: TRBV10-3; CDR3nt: TGTGCCATCAGTGGGAGGCCCCTTAGTGGCTACACCTTC; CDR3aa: CAISGRPLSGYTF
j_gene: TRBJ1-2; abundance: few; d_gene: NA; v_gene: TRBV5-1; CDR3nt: TGCGCCAGCAGCTTACAGGGACCAACCTATGGCTACACCTTC; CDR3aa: CASSLQGPTYGYTF
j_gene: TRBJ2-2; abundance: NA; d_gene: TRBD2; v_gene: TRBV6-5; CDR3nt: TGTGCCAGCAGTTTTCTAGCGGGAGACGGGGAGCTGTTTTTT; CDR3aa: CASSFLAGDGELFF